This is a list of T cell receptor beta chains from one sample in a study of blood T cells in healthy people across ages. One entry per CDR3 protein, called by TCRdb with MiXCR from the 5' RACE reads. The sample yields 600,000 or so distinct CDR3 sequences, about 30% seen once. Sequencing was performed on blood. Receptors originate from a woman aged 80 or older in good health. Both conserved end residues are part of each CDR3. D genes are given only for firm matches. Size is stated for part of the rows, as once, few or many counts, or as a class when the clone is expanded.

V gene,clone size,J gene,D gene,CDR3 DNA,CDR3 protein
TRBV7-3,NA,TRBJ2-2,NA,TGTGCCAGCAGCCCCGGGTACACCGGGGAGCTGTTTTTT,CASSPGYTGELFF
TRBV3-1,once,TRBJ2-5,TRBD2,TGTGCCAGCAGATCGACGACTAGCTCTCCAAGAGAGACCCAGTACTTC,CASRSTTSSPRETQYF
TRBV28,NA,TRBJ1-2,NA,TGTGCCAGCACCCATGGGGCGGGGTATGGCTACACCTTC,CASTHGAGYGYTF
TRBV27,NA,TRBJ2-3,TRBD2,TGTGCCAGCAAGTCCGGGGGACTAGGGATTTCCACAGATACGCAGTATTTT,CASKSGGLGISTDTQYF
TRBV4-3,NA,TRBJ2-5,NA,TGCGCCAGCAGCCAAGACTTTGGGATTGGGGATGAGCAGTACTTC,CASSQDFGIGDEQYF
TRBV7-2,few,TRBJ2-5,TRBD2,TGTGCCAGCAGCCCCAGGTTAGCGGGGATCTCGCAAGAGACCCAGTACTTC,CASSPRLAGISQETQYF
TRBV20-1,few,TRBJ1-6,NA,TGCAGTGCTAGATTGGGTGAGGGTTCACCCCCCCACTTT,CSARLGEGSPPHF
TRBV2,many,TRBJ2-6,NA,TGTGCCAGCAGTGTCATTGCTAGGCAGGGGCTTAATGGGGCCAACGTCCTGACTTTC,CASSVIARQGLNGANVLTF
TRBV10-3,many,TRBJ2-6,TRBD1,TGTGCCATCAGTGAGTTTCGGACAGGGAGCTCTGGGGCCAACGTCCTGACTTTC,CAISEFRTGSSGANVLTF
TRBV29-1,NA,TRBJ1-1,NA,TGCAGCGTCGGCGGGGTAATGAACACTGAAGCTTTCTTT,CSVGGVMNTEAFF
TRBV7-2,NA,TRBJ2-1,TRBD1,TGTGCCAGCAGCTTGTTGGGACAGTCCTACAATGAGCAGTTCTTC,CASSLLGQSYNEQFF
TRBV4-3,many,TRBJ1-1,NA,TGCGCCAGCAGCCACGAGGGGATGATCGGGGGAACTGAAGCTTTCTTT,CASSHEGMIGGTEAFF
TRBV5-1,few,TRBJ1-1,NA,TGCGCCAGCAGCCTGGGGGCCCCCCAAGGAGCTTTCTTT,CASSLGAPQGAFF
TRBV3-1,few,TRBJ1-6,NA,TGTGCCAGCAGCCAAGACAGTGGTGTCTCACCCCTCCACTTT,CASSQDSGVSPLHF
TRBV11-2,once,TRBJ1-6,NA,TGTGCCAGCAGCCCCGGACTCTTTCATTGGGATTCACCCCTCCACTTT,CASSPGLFHWDSPLHF
TRBV6-1,few,TRBJ2-7,TRBD1,TGTGCCAGCAGATGGACAGGGGTATACGAGCAGTACTTC,CASRWTGVYEQYF
TRBV20-1,many,TRBJ1-2,NA,TGCAGTGCACAGTGGGGGGACTATGGCTACACCTTC,CSAQWGDYGYTF
TRBV12-3/TRBV12-4,many,TRBJ2-5,NA,TGTGCCAGCAGTTTCCGAGGACACCTCCAAGAGACCCAGTACTTC,CASSFRGHLQETQYF
TRBV20-1,few,TRBJ2-2,TRBD1,TGCAGTGCTAGAGATCGTGTGACAGGGAGCACCGGGGAGCTGTTTTTT,CSARDRVTGSTGELFF
TRBV4-3,NA,TRBJ1-1,NA,TGCGCCAGCAGCCACCGACCGACTGTGAACACTGAAGCTTTCTTT,CASSHRPTVNTEAFF
TRBV5-1,few,TRBJ1-5,NA,TGCGCCAGCAGCTTGCGGGCAGGCGTACAGCCCCAGCATTTT,CASSLRAGVQPQHF
TRBV7-2,many,TRBJ1-2,NA,TGTGCCAGCAGCCGGACTGCGGGGGATAACTATGGCTACACCTTC,CASSRTAGDNYGYTF
TRBV20-1,NA,TRBJ2-5,TRBD2,TGCAGTGCTAGTCGGTCAGCGGGAGACTTCGAGACCCAGTACTTC,CSASRSAGDFETQYF
TRBV27,many,TRBJ2-3,TRBD2,TGTGCCAGCAGTTTAATGGGACTAGCGGGGGGGCCGCGAGATACGCAGTATTTT,CASSLMGLAGGPRDTQYF
TRBV9,many,TRBJ2-4,NA,TGTGCCAGCAGCGTAGCCGGGGAAAACATTCAGTACTTC,CASSVAGENIQYF
TRBV30,NA,TRBJ1-1,NA,TGTGCCTGGAAGGACGCCACTGAAGCTTTCTTT,CAWKDATEAFF
TRBV27,NA,TRBJ2-2,TRBD1,TGTGCCAGCAATTTCGACAGGGGGCGAACCGGGGAGCTGTTTTTT,CASNFDRGRTGELFF
TRBV20-1,NA,TRBJ2-5,NA,TGCAGTGCACAAGAGGGGCGGCCACAAGAGACCCAGTACTTC,CSAQEGRPQETQYF
TRBV24-1,many,TRBJ2-1,NA,TGTGCCACCAGTGATCCGGATAACAGGGGGGGGGCCTACAATGAGCAGTTCTTC,CATSDPDNRGGAYNEQFF
TRBV10-3,NA,TRBJ2-7,NA,TGTGCCATCAGTGAGAGTACAGGGACTACCTACGAGCAGTACTTC,CAISESTGTTYEQYF
TRBV27,few,TRBJ2-2,NA,TGTGCCAGCGCAAGGACCGGGGAGCTGTTTTTT,CASARTGELFF
TRBV20-1,NA,TRBJ1-1,TRBD1,TGCAGTGCTAGGGAGGGGGCCCACACTGAAGCTTTCTTT,CSAREGAHTEAFF
TRBV4-2,many,TRBJ2-1,NA,TGTGCCAGCAGCCATAGGGACATCGGAGGAGAGCAGTTCTTC,CASSHRDIGGEQFF
TRBV20-1,many,TRBJ2-7,NA,TGCAGTGCTAGAGACCAACAGAAGGGAAGGTACTTC,CSARDQQKGRYF
TRBV20-1,NA,TRBJ1-1,NA,TGCAGTGCAAGATCTCCCTTGCGGCCCATGAACACTGAAGCTTTCTTT,CSARSPLRPMNTEAFF
TRBV20-1,few,TRBJ1-1,NA,TGCAGTGCTAGAGATGCCGACGGAATAGGGACTGAAGCTTTCTTT,CSARDADGIGTEAFF
TRBV9,NA,TRBJ2-1,TRBD2,TGTGCCAGCAGCGTTTCAGGCGGGAGCTCCTACAATGAGCAGTTCTTC,CASSVSGGSSYNEQFF
TRBV12-3/TRBV12-4,many,TRBJ1-1,TRBD1,TGTGCCAGCAGCCGGACGACAGGGGGCGTAAAAAGGACTGAAGCTTTCTTT,CASSRTTGGVKRTEAFF
TRBV12-3/TRBV12-4,once,TRBJ2-5,TRBD2,TGTGCCAGCAAAACCGGGACTAGCAACCAAGAGACCCAGTACTTC,CASKTGTSNQETQYF
TRBV18,NA,TRBJ2-3,TRBD1,TGTGCCAGCCCAAAAAGCGACAGGGGGACAGATACGCAGTATTTT,CASPKSDRGTDTQYF
TRBV5-1,few,TRBJ1-2,NA,TGCGCCAGCAGCTTGGCTGGGCAGAGGGGCTACACCTTC,CASSLAGQRGYTF
TRBV20-1,many,TRBJ2-3,NA,TGCAGTGCTAGAGAGAGCCGGGGTTGGGGCGGCCTGGGGTTCACAGATACGCAGTATTTT,CSARESRGWGGLGFTDTQYF
TRBV5-1,many,TRBJ1-1,TRBD1,TGCGCCAGCAGCTTGGCACAGGGGACTGAAGCTTTCTTT,CASSLAQGTEAFF
TRBV6-6,few,TRBJ2-7,NA,TGTGCCAGCAGTAGAAGACAGGTTGGAAATGAGCAGTACTTC,CASSRRQVGNEQYF
TRBV9,many,TRBJ2-1,NA,TGTGCCAGCAGCCCCCGTGGGGGCTCAGCTGAGCAGTTCTTC,CASSPRGGSAEQFF
TRBV5-1,few,TRBJ1-5,NA,TGCGCCAGCAGCCCCGACGGGGCCCATCAGCCCCAGCATTTT,CASSPDGAHQPQHF
TRBV6-6,NA,TRBJ2-7,TRBD2,TGTGCCATTAGCGGGGGCCGCTACGAGCAGTACTTC,CAISGGRYEQYF
TRBV2,NA,TRBJ1-4,TRBD1,TGTGCCAGCAGAGCGATTAGGGGGCTGGGAAAACTGTTTTTT,CASRAIRGLGKLFF
TRBV3-1,NA,TRBJ2-5,NA,TGTGCCAGCAGCCCGGTCGGGCGGGCGGAGACCCAGTACTTC,CASSPVGRAETQYF
TRBV7-6,many,TRBJ2-5,TRBD1,TGTGCCAGCAGCTTCACGGGGACAGGGTCAGAGACCCAGTACTTC,CASSFTGTGSETQYF
TRBV18,few,TRBJ1-1,TRBD1,TGTGCCAGCTCACGATATACGGGACAGGGAAATTTGGCCACTGAAGCTTTCTTT,CASSRYTGQGNLATEAFF
TRBV5-1,NA,TRBJ2-5,NA,TGCGCCAGCAGCTTGGGTCCCACGGGGACCCAGTACTTC,CASSLGPTGTQYF
TRBV5-1,NA,TRBJ2-7,TRBD2,TGCGCCAGCAGCTTTGGACTAGCGGACTCCTACGAGCGGTACTTC,CASSFGLADSYERYF
TRBV29-1,NA,TRBJ2-1,TRBD2,TGCAGCGTTGATGTACTAGCGGGAGGCGGTGAGCAGTTCTTC,CSVDVLAGGGEQFF